The 6 T cell receptor beta chains reported below all come from one sample, sequenced in a study of shared clonotypes between healthy human individuals. Method: immunoSEQ multiplex PCR; TCRdb's copy keeps in-frame clones and lacks some. This table has about 2.4 million clones, approximately 93% appearing once. The specimen was naive CD4+ T cells from PBMCs. The sample's subset: CD45RA+ positively selected. The receptor set was obtained from a man aged 18 to 29 in good health. Some clones in this sample may be carry-over from other donors' samples.

The chain combines TRBV6-5 with TRBJ2-7; D might be TRBD2 (6 bases). V gave up 5 bases and J gave up 4 bases, with 9 bases separating them. The CDR3 length is 12 residues. Germline V gene lookup returns CDR1 MNHEY and CDR2 SVGAGI. The CDR3 sequence is CASSNREYEQYF. The CDR3 nucleotides read TGTGCCAGCAGTAACCGGGAGTACGAGCAGTACTTC.

This clone was observed a few times. The chain is built from TRBV19 and TRBJ1-5, with TRBD1 as a possible D gene (5 bases). CDR3 length: 13 amino acids. Trimming cost V 3 bases and J 7 bases, with 10 bases left between them. Germline V lookup: CDR1 LNHDA, CDR2 SQIVND (reference sequence). CDR3 sequence reads: CASSIDSQQPQHF. CDR3 DNA: TGTGCCAGTAGTATTGACAGCCAGCAGCCCCAGCATTTT. Filled out from reference TRBV19 and TRBJ1-5, the complete variable domain reads DGGITQSPKYLFRKEGQNVTLSCEQNLNHDAMYWYRQDPGQGLRLIYYSQIVNDFQKGDIAEGYSVSREKKESFPLTVTSAQKNPTAFYLCASSIDSQQPQHFGDGTRLSIL.

This clone was detected only a few times. As DNA, the CDR3 is TGTGCCAGCAGCCCCGGGACACTGACTTCACTATTCTTT. Its protein product is CASSPGTLTSLFF. The V gene is TRBV2, the J gene TRBJ1-1; a weak D match, TRBD1 (6 bases). Germline CDR1 reads SNHLY; CDR2 reads FYNNEI. V was cut by 6 bases and J by 14 bases, with 22 bases left in between. The CDR3 contains 13 residues.

The CDR3 sequence: CATSMVVGGPWHEQYF. The CDR3 nucleotides read TGCGCCACCTCGATGGTGGTTGGGGGACCGTGGCACGAGCAGTACTTC. The chain links TRBV5-1 to TRBJ2-7; perhaps D is TRBD1 or TRBD2 (5 bases each). The V gene lost 9 bases and the J gene lost 5 bases, with 27 bases spanning the gap. The V gene's germline CDR1 is SGHRS and CDR2 YFSETQ. CDR3 size: 16 residues.

In regard to this clone: Other DNA sequences within the sample encode an identical CDR3. The rearrangement links TRBV5-1 to TRBJ1-5; no reliable D call. Germline V lookup: CDR1 SGHRS, CDR2 YFSETQ. Trimming removed 0 bases from V and 0 bases from J, with 7 bases in between. This CDR3 contains 15 residues. The CDR3 reads CASSLDTNSNQPQHF. The CDR3 nucleotides are TGCGCCAGCAGCTTGGACACGAATAGCAATCAGCCCCAGCATTTT.

The V call is TRBV6-7, the J call TRBJ2-2, with TRBD2 matching over 9 bases. TRBV6-7 is an open reading frame, and its role is uncertain. This CDR3 contains 18 residues. V dropped 5 bases and J dropped 4; count of bases not matched to a gene: 14. CDR3 in amino acids: CASSPVRGRVRGTGELFF. For the CDR3, the DNA is TGTGCCAGCAGTCCCGTGCGCGGGAGGGTTCGGGGCACCGGGGAGCTGTTTTTT.